This entry describes one T cell receptor (beta chain). Generated by immunoSEQ multiplex PCR, the TCRdb table keeps only in-frame clones and is missing some. The sample lists tens of thousands of clones; 80% to 90% were seen once. Relapse was seen in all patients after autologous stem cell transplantation, and brentuximab vedotin exposure was variable. This entry is derived from a study of PD-1 blockade in classical Hodgkin lymphoma. CDR1 is LNHDA, CDR2 SQIVND, per germline (reference sequence). After removal of 5 bases from V and 0 bases from J, the junction contained 12 bases not matched to a gene. The CDR3 spans 18 residues.

The receptor was derived from a human donor with classical Hodgkin lymphoma. Sequenced material: peripheral blood mononuclear cells (PBMCs), taken at baseline. The chain is built from TRBV19 and TRBJ2-3; 9 bases match TRBD1. CDR3 sequence reads: CASSLSNNRGLSTDTQYF. The CDR3 DNA is TGTGCCAGTAGTCTGTCAAACAACAGGGGGCTGAGCACAGATACGCAGTATTTT. Using reference TRBV19 and TRBJ2-3 for the parts outside the CDR3, the full variable domain is DGGITQSPKYLFRKEGQNVTLSCEQNLNHDAMYWYRQDPGQGLRLIYYSQIVNDFQKGDIAEGYSVSREKKESFPLTVTSAQKNPTAFYLCASSLSNNRGLSTDTQYFGPGTRLTVL.